The text below deals with one T cell receptor beta chain. CDR1 MNHNY and CDR2 SVGAGI come from the germline V gene (reference sequence). The CDR3 is made up of 14 amino acids. Trimming took 6 bases from V and 0 from J, leaving 12 bases between them. This record belongs to a study of technical replicates of blood from a handful of donors. Produced via immunoSEQ multiplex PCR; TCRdb's table is partial and in-frame only. The data contain about 82,000 clones, roughly 90% of them singletons. The sequence was collected from a human donor in good health. Input material: T cells isolated from PBMCs. The rearrangement joins TRBV6-6 to TRBJ2-7; tentative D call: TRBD2 (5 bases). The CDR3 bases are TGTGCCAGCAGCCCGAAAGGGAGCTCCTACGAGCAGTACTTC. Protein sequence: CASSPKGSSYEQYF.